This T cell receptor (beta chain) was sequenced for a study of human T cells and chemical hapten exposure (TCRdb year 2021). About the full investigation: For sensitization, 2% DPC in acetone was applied to a roughly 2 cm by roughly 2 cm area of upper inner arm skin. Throughout the study period of 20 to 30 weeks, patients also received therapeutic DPC doses to the scalp every week. Patch testing on the upper back used Finn chambers containing 0.01% DPC, with scoring done after 6 days according to International Contact Dermatitis Research Group standards. Alopecia areata with under or over 50% scalp involvement, alopecia totalis and alopecia universalis were represented in the patient cohort, which was mostly female. The libraries were sequenced as a pool, and the TCR yield per sample differed mostly because of small variations in library volumes within the pool. This study followed changes in the peripheral blood TCR repertoire in vivo during primary and secondary sensitization of alopecia patients to the hapten diphenylcyclopropenone (DPC). Blood was sampled from patients pre-sensitization (week 0) and at 2, 6 and about 24 weeks after DPC sensitization. Roughly 30 alopecia patients provided blood for TCR sequencing at one to four time points (pre-sensitization, 2, 6 and 24 weeks).

V is pared back by 0 bases and J by 6 bases, with 14 bases lying between the germline termini. CDR1 is given as LGHNA and CDR2 as YSLEER, both from the germline V gene. The CDR3 runs 15 amino acids, cysteine and phenylalanine included. Only the CDR3 DNA stays, 45 bases, in frame from base 1. The time point label, as the study defines it: patch test 2, 6 weeks after DPC sensitization. Taken with the paper, the label for treatment or condition translates to: therapeutic diphenylcyclopropenone sensitization with weekly scalp DPC. At each patch-test visit, blood was drawn before the patch test was applied. To be eligible, patients had to be aged 18 to 70, diagnosed with alopecia and judged suitable for DPC therapy, while pregnant patients were excluded. Total RNA was isolated from unfractionated whole blood collected in Tempus Blood RNA tubes. Summary of the overall study and its limitations: DPC sensitization did not change the number of TCRs with a frequency above 1 in 1000, and there was no evidence of changes in global repertoire structure. Because every patient had alopecia, a presumed autoimmune disease, the patients' immune response might differ from that of healthy individuals. The number of PT1 expanded TCRs positively correlated with patch test score, significant at thresholds 8, 16 and 32 but not 4. Repeated subsampling changed both the strength of the expansion versus patch-test correlation and the threshold at which the correlation became significant. Significantly more large CDR3 similarity clusters were formed by expanded TCRs than by pre-sensitization or healthy control sets, consistent with antigen-driven responses.

Library preparation was by RACE. Sequencing was performed on a NextSeq 500. During library preparation, unique molecular identifiers were attached to individual cDNA molecules so that TCRs could be counted in a quantitative, reproducible way. Each blood RNA sample was used to sequence both TCR alpha and TCR beta chains. The study's processing was this. The median number of TCRs per sample was 85,000 to 100,000, ranging from about 23,224 to 700,000. V, J and CDR3 annotation of the TCR reads was carried out using the Decombinator software suite. Every sample was subsampled to the same number of TCRs (28,000) for the PS versus PT1 abundance plots. Expanded TCRs were defined as absent before sensitization and observed at least eight times at the 2-week time point. The public reads were quality trimmed at Q25 with fastp and then assembled into clones with MiXCR by TCRdb, keeping productive beta chains. Merged by CDR3 protein, the rows form single entries marked with the most common genes and DNA. The V and J calls reflect TCRdb's pipeline rather than the authors' work. The sample table holds just over 350,000 distinct CDR3 sequences, of which around 6% were seen once. The ten top clones hold over 5.5% of the sample.

This clonotype was counted at least ten times. It lacks a known antigen. Base qualities are not recorded, but no much larger clone differs from it by a single base. The source was whole blood, collected in connection with sensitization to the hapten diphenylcyclopropenone (DPC). This receptor chain uses TRBV4-3 and TRBJ1-2, with no reliable assignment of the D segment. The sequence came from a young woman with alopecia areata. Some clones in this sample may be carry-over from other donors' samples. The DNA sequence is given as TGCGCCAGCAGCCAAGAGGGTACGGTTTTCGATGGCTACACCTTC. It translates as CASSQEGTVFDGYTF.